These 23 T cell receptor beta chains originate from one sample sequenced in a study of CD8+ T cells in alopecia areata. Investigators isolated RNA and reverse transcribed it into cDNA to act as the sequencing template. The data were produced by immunoSEQ multiplex PCR, yet TCRdb's version contains in-frame clones alone and is incomplete. The sample includes about 150,000 clones, roughly 44% seen only once; the top ten take approximately 6.6%. The sequencing input was CD4+ T cells sorted from blood. The receptors originated from a human donor with alopecia areata.

This rearrangement joins TRBV9 to TRBJ2-3; 8 nucleotides match TRBD1. There are 16 residues in the CDR3. The ends lost 4 bases at V and 2 bases at J; junction bases unmatched: 9. CDR1 is SGDLS and CDR2 is YYNGEE in the germline V gene. Here the CDR3 DNA reads TGTGCCAGCAGCTCGGCCAGGGGGCTAACCACAGATACGCAGTATTTT. Translating gives CASSSARGLTTDTQYF.

V and J are TRBV30 and TRBJ1-1, with D unclear. The V gene lost 4 bases and the J gene lost 1 base, with 7 bases spanning the gap. There are 12 residues in the CDR3. Germline assignment: CDR1 GTSNPN and CDR2 SVGIG (reference sequence). Here the CDR3 DNA reads TGTGCCTGGATCGGTCAGAACACTGAAGCTTTCTTT. It is translated as CAWIGQNTEAFF.

The chain employs TRBV5-1 and TRBJ2-5; TRBD2 might be the D (5 bases). The CDR3 contains 16 residues. V lost 4 bases and J lost 1, with 17 bases in between. CDR1 SGHRS and CDR2 YFSETQ come from the germline V gene. This CDR3 is CASSLGLLGVQETQYF. CDR3 DNA sequence: TGCGCCAGCAGCCTAGGACTTCTCGGGGTCCAAGAGACCCAGTACTTC.

This chain connects TRBV6-6 to TRBJ2-7; 8 bases map to TRBD2. CDR1 is MNHNY, CDR2 SVGAGI, per germline (reference sequence). Trimming took 2 bases from V and 2 from J; bases not matched to a gene: 8. This CDR3 has 16 residues. CDR3 coding DNA: TGTGCCAGCAGTTACACGAGCGGGAGCCGACCCTACGAGCAGTACTTC. Translation: CASSYTSGSRPYEQYF.

This clone was observed a handful of times. The chain has TRBV29-1 and TRBJ1-2; D might be TRBD1 (6 bases). Germline CDR1 SQVTM, CDR2 ANQGSEA. The CDR3 loop spans 13 amino acids. V gave up 6 bases and J gave up 0 bases, with 11 bases separating them. CDR3 in amino acids: CSVRDTTNYGYTF. Written as DNA, the CDR3 is TGCAGCGTCCGGGACACTACTAACTATGGCTACACCTTC.

This chain uses TRBV5-1 with TRBJ2-7; D gene uncertain. The germline CDR1 and CDR2 sequences are SGHRS and YFSETQ. The CDR3 has 15 residues. The V end was cut by 2 bases, the J end by 2 bases, with 14 bases between. CDR3 coding DNA: TGCGCCAGCAGCTTACAACAGCCCGGCGCCTACGAGCAGTACTTC. As protein: CASSLQQPGAYEQYF.

This clone was found once. The rearrangement uses TRBV5-1 and TRBJ2-7; D may be TRBD1 or TRBD2 (5 bases each). Trimming removed 5 bases from V and 6 bases from J, with 18 bases in between. CDR3 size: 14 residues. The V gene's germline CDR1 is SGHRS and CDR2 YFSETQ. The CDR3: CASREGTGRAEQYF. Written as DNA, the CDR3 is TGCGCCAGCAGGGAAGGGACGGGACGCGCCGAGCAGTACTTC. The variable domain in full, completed from reference TRBV5-1 and TRBJ2-7, reads KAGVTQTPRYLIKTRGQQVTLSCSPISGHRSVSWYQQTPGQGLQFLFEYFSETQRNKGNFPGRFSGRQFSNSRSEMNVSTLELGDSALYLCASREGTGRAEQYFGPGTRLTVT.

This clone was seen a few times. The chain carries TRBV7-2 and TRBJ2-5; D ambiguous. Trimming pared 3 bases from V and 4 bases from J, leaving 9 bases between. The CDR3 length is 13 residues. Germline CDR1 and CDR2: SGHTA and FQGNSA. Here the CDR3 DNA reads TGTGCCAGCAGCTTGCCGCCCGTAGAGACCCAGTACTTC. The encoded protein is CASSLPPVETQYF. Full variable domain (outside the CDR3, taken from reference TRBV7-2 and TRBJ2-5): GAGVSQSPSNKVTEKGKDVELRCDPISGHTALYWYRQSLGQGLEFLIYFQGNSAPDKSGLPSDRFSAERTGGSVSTLTIQRTQQEDSAVYLCASSLPPVETQYFGPGTRLLVL.

This sequence joins TRBV7-9 and TRBJ1-3, with a possible D match to TRBD1 (6 bases). This CDR3 has 19 amino acids. Trimming stripped 1 base from V and 0 bases from J, with 19 bases between. Germline V gives CDR1 SEHNR, CDR2 FQNEAQ (reference sequence). The CDR3 loop is CASSLVGRTDRFSGNTIYF. The CDR3 bases are TGTGCCAGCAGCTTAGTCGGTAGGACAGATCGCTTCTCTGGAAACACCATATATTTT.

This rearrangement joins TRBV28 to TRBJ1-5; no firm D call. Trimming cost V 3 bases and J 6 bases, with 6 bases left between them. The CDR3 loop spans 12 amino acids. Germline-derived CDR1 and CDR2 are MDHEN and SYDVKM. CDR3 amino acids: CASSFRGQPQHF. CDR3 DNA: TGTGCCAGCAGTTTCCGGGGTCAGCCCCAGCATTTT. The full variable domain, with the rest looked up from reference TRBV28 and TRBJ1-5, is DVKVTQSSRYLVKRTGEKVFLECVQDMDHENMFWYRQDPGLGLRLIYFSYDVKMKEKGDIPEGYSVSREKKERFSLILESASTNQTSMYLCASSFRGQPQHFGDGTRLSIL.

This clone was observed a few times. J is TRBJ2-1 and V is TRBV30; 9 bases fit TRBD2. CDR3 length: 15 amino acids. Germline V gene lookup returns CDR1 GTSNPN and CDR2 SVGIG (reference sequence). V shed 3 bases, J shed 2 bases, and the junction held 5 bases outside the gene matches. CDR3 sequence reads: CAWRESGRPYNEQFF. Written as DNA, the CDR3 is TGTGCCTGGAGGGAGAGCGGGAGGCCCTACAATGAGCAGTTCTTC.

Worth noting for this clone: Other DNA sequences within the sample encode an identical CDR3. The rearrangement joins TRBV29-1 to TRBJ2-7; D is ambiguous. The CDR3 is made up of 11 amino acids. Germline-derived CDR1 and CDR2 are SQVTM and ANQGSEA. V was clipped by 4 bases and J by 0 bases, with 4 bases between them. CDR3 bases: TGCAGCGTTGGCTCCTCCTACGAGCAGTACTTC. Its protein product is CSVGSSYEQYF.

V is TRBV19 and J is TRBJ2-1; TRBD2 agrees at 7 bases. V shed 9 bases and J 8 bases; nucleotides not matched to a gene: 16. Germline V gene data show CDR1 as LNHDA and CDR2 as SQIVND (reference sequence). This CDR3 has 15 amino acids. The chain's CDR3 is CASTGRGRALDEQFF. The CDR3 DNA is TGTGCCAGCACTGGACGAGGGAGGGCCTTGGATGAGCAGTTCTTC.

The rearrangement uses TRBV5-1 and TRBJ1-1; 8 positions agree with TRBD1. This CDR3 has 18 amino acids. Losses at the gene ends were 3 bases for V and 0 bases for J; bases not matched to a gene: 13. Per the germline V gene, CDR1 is SGHRS and CDR2 is YFSETQ. The CDR3 spells CASSSYPTDRVMNTEAFF. The CDR3 region has the DNA TGCGCCAGCAGCTCCTACCCGACGGACAGGGTGATGAACACTGAAGCTTTCTTT.

This chain connects TRBV28 to TRBJ2-5; 7 bases map to TRBD1. The ends lost 6 bases at V and 8 bases at J; junction bases unmatched: 12. Per germline, CDR1 MDHEN and CDR2 SYDVKM. This CDR3 is 14 amino acids long. CDR3: CASSSGQAHATQYF. The DNA of the CDR3 is TGTGCCAGCAGCTCTGGACAGGCCCACGCAACCCAGTACTTC.

This sequence joins TRBV29-1 and TRBJ2-2, with 9 bases that match TRBD1. Losses at the gene ends were 7 bases for V and 7 bases for J; bases not matched to a gene: 7. CDR3 size: 13 residues. Germline CDR1 and CDR2: SQVTM and ANQGSEA. The CDR3: CSAGQGISGELFF. The CDR3 DNA reads as TGCAGCGCCGGACAGGGGATAAGCGGGGAGCTGTTTTTT.

This clone showed up just a few times. The J gene is TRBJ1-5, the V gene TRBV29-1; no reliable D call. CDR3 length equals 13 residues. Germline V gives CDR1 SQVTM, CDR2 ANQGSEA. The V end was cut by 0 bases, the J end by 5 bases, with 8 bases between. The CDR3 is CSVEEQRDQPQHF. The CDR3 DNA follows: TGCAGCGTTGAAGAACAGAGAGATCAGCCCCAGCATTTT.

There are a few counts of this clone. The chain is built from TRBV5-6 and TRBJ2-7; D possibly corresponds to TRBD1 (5 bases). The CDR3 extends over 15 amino acids. V lost 5 bases to trimming and J lost 7 bases, with 22 bases between them. The V gene's germline CDR1 is SGHDT and CDR2 YYEEEE. The CDR3: CASSINRSRRMEQYF. Here the CDR3 DNA reads TGTGCCAGCAGTATTAACAGGAGTCGGCGGATGGAGCAGTACTTC.

This chain links TRBV10-1 with TRBJ1-1, with D unresolved. This CDR3 comprises 14 residues. The germline V gene encodes CDR1 WNHNN and CDR2 SYGVQD (reference sequence). Between the trimmed V and J ends, which lost 6 bases and 1 base, there was a span of 12 bases. The DNA of the CDR3 is TGCGCCAGCAGGCCAGAAAGGAGGAACACTGAAGCTTTCTTT. The encoded protein is CASRPERRNTEAFF.

The rearrangement joins TRBV7-3 to TRBJ2-2; possibly TRBD2 for D (6 bases). The germline V and J ends were trimmed by 2 bases and 5 bases, with 6 bases remaining between them. The CDR3 sequence is 13 residues long. Germline V lookup: CDR1 SGHTA, CDR2 FQGTGA. This chain's CDR3 is CASSLGGTGELFF. The CDR3 DNA is TGTGCCAGCAGCTTAGGGGGGACCGGGGAGCTGTTTTTT.

The rearrangement joins TRBV11-2 to TRBJ2-1; no reliable D call. The CDR3 runs to 13 residues. With 6 bases removed from V and 10 bases from J, the gap between germline ends came to 16 bases. Germline V lookup: CDR1 SGHAT, CDR2 FQNNGV. The CDR3 sequence is CASSQDRWGEQFF. The DNA of the CDR3 is TGTGCCAGCAGTCAGGACCGTTGGGGAGAGCAGTTCTTC.

This clone has a handful of counts. V and J are TRBV7-3 and TRBJ2-7; TRBD1 matches at 8 bases. The CDR3 is 15 amino acids. V lost 1 base, J lost 4 bases, and 6 bases stayed unmatched. Germline lookup yields CDR1 SGHTA and CDR2 FQGTGA. The CDR3 here is CASSLRAGGSYEQYF. CDR3 DNA sequence: TGTGCCAGCAGCTTAAGGGCAGGGGGCTCGTACGAGCAGTACTTC.

The genes are TRBV29-1 and TRBJ1-5; 7 bases map to TRBD1. This CDR3 has 13 amino acids. V lost 4 bases to trimming and J lost 4 bases; unmatched junction nucleotides: 4. Looked up from germline, CDR1 is SQVTM and CDR2 is ANQGSEA. CDR3 sequence (DNA): TGCAGCGTTGCGGGACAGACGAATCAGCCCCAGCATTTT. Protein sequence: CSVAGQTNQPQHF.